The next 30 T cell receptor beta chains were all read from a single sample in a study of T cells after yellow fever vaccination. TCRdb reprocessed the 5' RACE reads with MiXCR, giving one entry per CDR3 protein. The table lists 250,000 or so distinct CDR3 sequences, 3.6% of them singletons, with approximately 18% in the top ten. The sequences come from PBMCs, collected 15 days after the yellow fever booster vaccination. All receptors come from a man aged 18 to 30 who received the YFV17D yellow fever vaccine.

The sample holds many counts of this clonotype. The chain is built from TRBV6-5 and TRBJ2-1; no definite D call. Germline V lookup: CDR1 MNHEY, CDR2 SVGAGI. V lost 6 bases and J 6 bases, leaving 12 bases between the germline ends. CDR3 size: 13 residues. Here the CDR3 DNA reads TGTGCCAGCAGCGACGGCGTGATCAATGAGCAGTTCTTC. As protein: CASSDGVINEQFF.

This clonotype was seen at least ten times. V and J are TRBV4-3 and TRBJ1-4, with 9 bases matching TRBD1. V lost 2 bases, J lost 4 bases, and 11 bases stayed unmatched. There are 18 residues in the CDR3. Germline loops: CDR1 LGHNA, CDR2 YSLEER. The chain's CDR3 is CASSQRRDRVIDNEKLFF. The CDR3 bases are TGCGCCAGCAGCCAAAGAAGGGACAGGGTTATCGATAATGAAAAACTGTTTTTT.

In this sample, this clonotype turned up many times. The chain recombines TRBV12-3 or TRBV12-4 with TRBJ1-6; D ambiguous. Trimming left V 0 bases short and J 6 bases short, with 6 bases between. This CDR3 region has 14 residues. CDR3 sequence: CASSLATANSPLHF. CDR3 nucleotide sequence: TGTGCCAGCAGTTTAGCGACGGCTAATTCACCCCTCCACTTT.

This clonotype has a count of ten or more. V and J are TRBV27 and TRBJ1-1, with D unclear. V lost 6 bases to trimming and J lost 2 bases, with 16 bases between them. The CDR3 contains 15 residues. Germline CDR1 is MNHEY and CDR2 is SMNVEV (reference sequence). In DNA, the CDR3 is TGTGCCAGCAGGGGTATGGGGATCGGTAACACTGAAGCTTTCTTT. It yields the protein CASRGMGIGNTEAFF.

This clonotype appeared many times. The chain combines TRBV7-8 with TRBJ1-5; D gene ambiguous. V lost 6 bases to trimming and J lost 7 bases, with 10 bases between them. Germline values: CDR1 SGHVS, CDR2 FQNEAQ. CDR3 size: 12 residues. CDR3 bases: TGTGCCAGCAGGACCTCTGGCCAGCCCCAGCATTTT. Protein product: CASRTSGQPQHF.

The sample holds many counts of this clonotype. V is TRBV2 and J is TRBJ2-7; weak D call: TRBD2 (8 bases). Germline CDR1 is SNHLY and CDR2 is FYNNEI. The CDR3 extends over 14 amino acids. The CDR3 nucleotides are TGTGCCAGCGCACGGGAGGGGACAGTGGGCCTAGGAGACGTC. The encoded protein is CASAREGTVGLGDV.

This rearrangement joins TRBV7-3 to TRBJ2-1; 8 bases line up with TRBD1. The J segment lost 4 bases and the V segment lost 1 base, leaving 15 bases of the junction unmatched. This CDR3 comprises 19 residues. The germline V gene has CDR1 SGHTA and CDR2 FQGTGA. The CDR3 DNA is TGTGCCAGCAGCTTAAGACCCGACAGGGGCCCCTCTCATTACAATGAGCAGTTCTTC. Amino acids: CASSLRPDRGPSHYNEQFF. Complete variable domain (other parts from reference TRBV7-3 and TRBJ2-1): GAGVSQTPSNKVTEKGKYVELRCDPISGHTALYWYRQSLGQGPEFLIYFQGTGAADDSGLPNDRFFAVRPEGSVSTLKIQRTERGDSAVYLCASSLRPDRGPSHYNEQFFGPGTRLTVL.

This clonotype was seen many times. The chain joins TRBV12-3 or TRBV12-4 to TRBJ2-7; D is perhaps TRBD2 (6 bases). The CDR3 covers 15 residues. Deletions cut 5 bases from V and 1 base from J, with 15 bases between. CDR3 residues: CASSPLGGRSYEQYF. As DNA, the CDR3 is TGTGCCAGCAGTCCCCTCGGTGGGAGGTCCTACGAGCAGTACTTC.

This clonotype was seen at least ten times. The chain has TRBV9 and TRBJ1-6; D not certain. The germline V and J ends were trimmed by 0 bases and 3 bases, with 4 bases remaining between them. Germline CDR1 and CDR2: SGDLS and YYNGEE. This CDR3 contains 14 residues. CDR3 sequence reads: CASSVAGYNSPLHF. The DNA for the CDR3 is TGTGCCAGCAGCGTAGCAGGCTATAATTCACCCCTCCACTTT.

This clonotype was observed at least ten times. This sequence joins TRBV4-3 and TRBJ2-1; TRBD1 aligns across 8 bases. The CDR3 has 15 residues. Germline trimming cut 3 bases from V and 8 bases from J; bases unmatched to any gene: 9. CDR1 is LGHNA, CDR2 YSLEER, per germline. CDR3 sequence: CASSQTTGVTDEQFF. The DNA of the CDR3 is TGCGCCAGCAGCCAGACGACAGGGGTAACTGATGAGCAGTTCTTC.

This clonotype has ten or more counts. The CDR3 DNA reads as TGCAGTGCTAGGAATAGCGGGGGCTCTCAAGAGACCCAGTACTTC. Translating gives CSARNSGGSQETQYF. The gene calls are TRBV20-1 and TRBJ2-5; TRBD2 aligns across 9 bases. Germline loops: CDR1 DFQATT, CDR2 SNEGSKA (reference sequence). The CDR3 spans 15 residues. V dropped 3 bases and J dropped 2; count of bases not matched to a gene: 7.

Comments on this clonotype: Possible read error: a much larger clone is one base away. The chain employs TRBV4-1 and TRBJ2-7; TRBD1 or TRBD2 may be the D gene (5 bases each). Per the germline V gene, CDR1 is MGHRA and CDR2 is YSYEKL. The CDR3 runs to 15 residues. DNA for the CDR3: TGCGACAGCAGCCAAGAGCCCGGGACGGTATACGAGCAGTACTTC. Translating gives CDSSQEPGTVYEQYF.

The chain couples TRBV10-3 to TRBJ1-1; D perhaps matches TRBD1 (5 bases). Germline V gives CDR1 ENHRY, CDR2 SYGVKD. The CDR3 runs to 14 residues. V gave up 8 bases and J gave up 1 base, with 14 bases separating them. CDR3: CAIGAGAANTEAFF. CDR3 DNA: TGTGCCATCGGGGCTGGGGCGGCGAACACTGAAGCTTTCTTT.

The chain employs TRBV6-5 and TRBJ2-5; TRBD1 aligns across 8 bases. Trimming at V came to 4 bases and at J to 4 bases, leaving 5 bases not matched to a gene. Germline V gives CDR1 MNHEY, CDR2 SVGAGI. This CDR3 has 14 residues. The CDR3 spells CASSSTGGRETQYF. In nucleotides, the CDR3 is TGTGCCAGCAGTTCTACAGGGGGTAGAGAGACCCAGTACTTC.

This clonotype was observed a handful of times. V usage is TRBV12-3 or TRBV12-4 and J usage is TRBJ2-7; 11 bases match TRBD2. This CDR3 region has 17 residues. J lost 0 bases, V lost 3 bases, and 7 bases had no gene match. CDR3 DNA: TGTGCCAGCAGTTTTGGGCTAGCGGGGGGCAGCTCCTACGAGCAGTACTTC. Translating gives CASSFGLAGGSSYEQYF.

Many counts were recorded for this clonotype. This chain joins TRBV29-1 and TRBJ1-1; no reliable D call. The CDR3 spans 12 residues. Germline V gene lookup returns CDR1 SQVTM and CDR2 ANQGSEA. Trimming removed 4 bases from V and 3 bases from J, with 9 bases in between. The CDR3 region is CSVVEAYTEAFF. The CDR3 nucleotides read TGCAGCGTTGTTGAGGCCTACACTGAAGCTTTCTTT.

In this sample, this clonotype turned up a few times. The gene calls are TRBV20-1 and TRBJ2-1; weak D call: TRBD2 (5 bases). This CDR3 comprises 14 residues. The germline V gene has CDR1 DFQATT and CDR2 SNEGSKA (reference sequence). The V gene lost 5 bases and the J gene lost 2 bases, with 13 bases spanning the gap. The CDR3 region has the DNA TGCAGTGCTCCACCTTCCGGGACCTACAATGAGCAGTTCTTC. Protein sequence: CSAPPSGTYNEQFF.

This clonotype appeared many times. The J gene is TRBJ2-3, the V gene TRBV6-1; tentative D call: TRBD1 (6 bases). Germline-derived CDR1 and CDR2 are MNHNS and SASEGT. The CDR3 runs 14 residues. Trimming took off 7 bases at V and 1 base at J, with 12 bases between the two ends. CDR3 DNA: TGTGCCAGCAAGCAGGGGTCGGGCACAGATACGCAGTATTTT. Its protein product is CASKQGSGTDTQYF.

Comment on this clonotype: A much larger clone is a single base away; this may be a read error. V gene TRBV7-9 combines with J gene TRBJ1-2; tentatively, D is TRBD1 (6 bases). CDR1 is SEHNR and CDR2 is FQNEAQ in the germline V gene (reference sequence). The CDR3 spans 11 residues. In DNA, the CDR3 is TGTGCCTGCAGCTTACAGGACAGCCAAACCTTC. It specifies CACSLQDSQTF.

This clonotype came up many times. The chain recombines TRBV5-1 with TRBJ2-1; possible D gene TRBD1, 5 bases. The CDR3 contains 13 residues. V was clipped by 3 bases and J by 3 bases, with 7 bases between them. CDR1 and CDR2 from the germline V gene are SGHRS and YFSETQ. The CDR3 sequence is CASSYTGYNEQFF. Written as DNA, the CDR3 is TGCGCCAGCAGCTACACAGGCTACAATGAGCAGTTCTTC.

This clonotype was detected ten times or more. The DNA for the CDR3 is TGTGCCAGCAGCCAAGGCCGTCAGCAAGAGACCCAGTACTTC. Protein: CASSQGRQQETQYF. The chain uses TRBV3-1 and TRBJ2-5; D is undetermined. V lost 1 base and J 2 bases, leaving 8 bases between the germline ends. There are 14 residues in the CDR3. The germline gives CDR1 LGHDT, CDR2 YNNKEL (reference sequence).

This clonotype showed up many times. The chain carries TRBV28 and TRBJ2-1; D is unclear. CDR1 is MDHEN, CDR2 SYDVKM, per germline. CDR3 size: 12 residues. V lost 5 bases, J lost 6 bases, and 8 bases lay in between. The CDR3: CASSSGPNEQFF. The CDR3 bases are TGTGCCAGCAGTAGTGGCCCCAATGAGCAGTTCTTC.

At least ten counts were recorded for this clonotype. CDR3 region: CASSPDRENEQFF. CDR3 sequence (DNA): TGTGCCAGCAGCCCGGACAGGGAAAATGAGCAGTTCTTC. The chain is built from TRBV5-4 and TRBJ2-1, with 8 bases identical to TRBD1. Germline V gives CDR1 SGHNT, CDR2 YYREEE (reference sequence). The CDR3 contains 13 residues. The V and J ends lost 4 bases and 7 bases, in that order; junction bases with no gene match: 4.

This clonotype was recorded many times. The chain recombines TRBV5-1 with TRBJ2-7; 8 nucleotides line up with TRBD1. CDR1 SGHRS and CDR2 YFSETQ come from the germline V gene. This CDR3 is built from 13 residues. The V and J ends lost 2 bases and 6 bases, in that order; junction bases with no gene match: 4. The CDR3 is CASSFGQGGEQYF. In DNA form, the CDR3 reads TGCGCCAGCAGCTTCGGACAGGGTGGCGAGCAGTACTTC. The variable domain in full, with the rest retrieved from reference TRBV5-1 and TRBJ2-7, is KAGVTQTPRYLIKTRGQQVTLSCSPISGHRSVSWYQQTPGQGLQFLFEYFSETQRNKGNFPGRFSGRQFSNSRSEMNVSTLELGDSALYLCASSFGQGGEQYFGPGTRLTVT.

This clonotype showed up many times. This chain connects TRBV7-9 to TRBJ2-5, with D perhaps matching TRBD2 (5 bases). This CDR3 is 14 amino acids long. Per the germline V gene, CDR1 is SEHNR and CDR2 is FQNEAQ (reference sequence). V lost 3 bases and J 2 bases, leaving 10 bases between the germline ends. The CDR3 is CASSFEGFQETQYF. CDR3 nucleotide sequence: TGTGCCAGCAGCTTTGAGGGATTTCAAGAGACCCAGTACTTC.

This clonotype was recorded at least ten times. The gene calls are TRBV7-8 and TRBJ1-5; D remains ambiguous. V gave up 5 bases and J gave up 1 base, with 9 bases separating them. Germline V gene lookup returns CDR1 SGHVS and CDR2 FQNEAQ. The CDR3 is 14 residues long. In nucleotides, the CDR3 is TGTGCCAGCAGCGCCGATTCGAGCAATCAGCCCCAGCATTTT. Amino acid sequence: CASSADSSNQPQHF.

The table lists this clonotype with many counts. The chain carries TRBV6-6 and TRBJ2-1, with D uncertain. Looked up from germline, CDR1 is MNHNY and CDR2 is SVGAGI (reference sequence). This CDR3 has 15 amino acids. Trimming pared 2 bases from V and 6 bases from J, leaving 14 bases between. The CDR3 nucleotides read TGTGCCAGCAGTTACATCGCTGTTCGGGTCAATGAGCAGTTCTTC. Translation gives CASSYIAVRVNEQFF.

This clonotype was observed at least ten times. The J gene is TRBJ2-7, the V gene TRBV6-1; 8 nucleotides line up with TRBD2. Germline lookup yields CDR1 MNHNS and CDR2 SASEGT. The junction had 5 bases not matched to a gene; V was cut back by 4 bases and J by 0 bases. CDR3 length: 15 residues. The DNA of the CDR3 is TGTGCCAGCAGTGCCCCGGGGGGGGCCTCCTACGAGCAGTACGTC. This sequence encodes CASSAPGGASYEQYV.

Ten or more counts support this clonotype. The chain employs TRBV9 and TRBJ1-4, with unresolved D. Germline lookup yields CDR1 SGDLS and CDR2 YYNGEE. The CDR3 consists of 12 residues. The V end lost 3 bases, the J end lost 7 bases, and 7 bases lay between the germline ends. In DNA form, the CDR3 reads TGTGCCAGCAGCGACCCGACTGAAAAACTGTTTTTT. This translates into CASSDPTEKLFF. Supplemented by reference TRBV9 and TRBJ1-4, the full variable domain reads DSGVTQTPKHLITATGQRVTLRCSPRSGDLSVYWYQQSLDQGLQFLIQYYNGEERAKGNILERFSAQQFPDLHSELNLSSLELGDSALYFCASSDPTEKLFFGSGTQLSVL.

This clonotype was seen repeatedly, ten times or more. This chain joins TRBV12-3 or TRBV12-4 and TRBJ2-7; D may match TRBD1 or TRBD2 (5 bases each). The CDR3 is 15 residues long. V lost 6 bases and J 0 bases, leaving 15 bases between the germline ends. The CDR3 DNA is TGTGCCAGCAGCCAGGGACGTTCGAGCTCCTACGAGCAGTACGTC. Protein sequence: CASSQGRSSSYEQYV.